This T cell receptor beta chain was sequenced for a study of read filtering for tumor transcriptome and immune sequencing. CDR1 and CDR2 from the germline V gene are MNHNY and SVGAGI (reference sequence). The CDR3 totals 15 residues. V dropped 5 bases and J dropped 4; count of bases not matched to a gene: 10. Molecular barcoded adaptors covering alpha/delta and beta/gamma chains were used on approximately 400 ng RNA. TCRdb re-called the reads with MiXCR, one entry per CDR3 protein. Of 20,000 to 30,000 distinct CDR3 sequences in the sample, roughly 23% are singletons; the top ten hold 40% to 55%. The chain links TRBV6-6 to TRBJ1-2, with 7 bases identical to TRBD1. The TCR was taken from a donor aged 40 or over with multiple myeloma. Sequencing input: a population of CD138-negative cells sorted from bone marrow. The CDR3 DNA is TGTGCCAGCAGTGCCAGACAGGGAAAGGTCTATGGCTACACCTTC. It specifies CASSARQGKVYGYTF.